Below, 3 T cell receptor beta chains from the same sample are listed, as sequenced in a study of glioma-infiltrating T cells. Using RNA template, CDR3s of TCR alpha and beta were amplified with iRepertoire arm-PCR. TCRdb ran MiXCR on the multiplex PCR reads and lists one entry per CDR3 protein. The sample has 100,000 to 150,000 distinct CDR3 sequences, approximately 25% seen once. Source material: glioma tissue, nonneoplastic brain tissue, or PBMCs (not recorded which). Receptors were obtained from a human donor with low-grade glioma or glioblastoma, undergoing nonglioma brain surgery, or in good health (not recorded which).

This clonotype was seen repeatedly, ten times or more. The chain's CDR3 is CSASPGLAGSYEQYF. The CDR3, as DNA: TGCAGTGCTAGTCCTGGACTAGCGGGATCCTACGAGCAGTACTTC. The V and J genes are TRBV20-1 and TRBJ2-7; 12 nucleotides agree with TRBD2. J gave up 1 base and V 3 bases, and 4 bases lay outside the gene matches. This CDR3 comprises 15 residues. Germline-derived CDR1 and CDR2 are DFQATT and SNEGSKA (reference sequence).

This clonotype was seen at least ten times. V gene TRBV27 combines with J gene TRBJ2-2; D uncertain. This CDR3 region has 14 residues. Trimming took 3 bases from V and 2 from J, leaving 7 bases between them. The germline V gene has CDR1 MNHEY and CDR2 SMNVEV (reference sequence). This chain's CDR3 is CASSFSVNTGELFF. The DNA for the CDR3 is TGTGCCAGCAGTTTCTCTGTTAACACCGGGGAGCTGTTTTTT.

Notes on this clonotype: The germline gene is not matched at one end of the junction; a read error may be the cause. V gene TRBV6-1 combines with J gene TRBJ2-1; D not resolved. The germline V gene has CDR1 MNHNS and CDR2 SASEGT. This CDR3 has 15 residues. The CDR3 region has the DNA TGTGCCAGCAGTAAACTTAGTGGGAATTACAGTGAGCAGTTCTTC. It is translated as CASSKLSGNYSEQFF.